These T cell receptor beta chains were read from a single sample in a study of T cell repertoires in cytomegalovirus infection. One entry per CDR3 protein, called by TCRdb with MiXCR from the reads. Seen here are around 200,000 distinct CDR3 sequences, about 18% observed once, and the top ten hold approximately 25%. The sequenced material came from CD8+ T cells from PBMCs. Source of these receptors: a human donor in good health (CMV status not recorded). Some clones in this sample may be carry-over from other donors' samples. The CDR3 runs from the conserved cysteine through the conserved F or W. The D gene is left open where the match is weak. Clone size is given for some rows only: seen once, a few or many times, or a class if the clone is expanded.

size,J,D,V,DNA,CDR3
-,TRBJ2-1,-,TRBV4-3,TGCGCCAGCAGCCAAGAGGGGGACAATGAGCAGTTCTTC,CASSQEGDNEQFF
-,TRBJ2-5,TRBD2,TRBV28,TGTGCCAGCAGTTCCATGACCGGGAGCGGGGGGGCCCCGACCCAGTACTTC,CASSSMTGSGGAPTQYF
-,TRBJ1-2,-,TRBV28,TGTGCCAGCAGTTTAGAGGGCAGGGTTAACTATGGCTACACCTTC,CASSLEGRVNYGYTF
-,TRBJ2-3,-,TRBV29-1,TGCAGCGTTGAGAGAGGGGACTCTAGCACAGATACGCAGTATTTT,CSVERGDSSTDTQYF
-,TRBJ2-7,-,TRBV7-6,TGTGCCAGCAGCTTAGAGCTCCGGGGCCCTGGCCCCTGGGCCTACGAGCAGTACTTC,CASSLELRGPGPWAYEQYF
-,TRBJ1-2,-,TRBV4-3,TGCGCCAGCAGCCAAGATTCGGTTTCCCTATATGGCTACACCTTC,CASSQDSVSLYGYTF
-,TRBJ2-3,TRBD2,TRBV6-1,TGTGCCAGCAGTGAATCACCACCTCGACTAGCGGAGAATACGCAGTATTTT,CASSESPPRLAENTQYF
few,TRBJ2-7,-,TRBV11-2,TGTGCCAGCAGCTTAGATAATCAGGGCAGGCTATCCTCCTACGAGCAGTACTTC,CASSLDNQGRLSSYEQYF
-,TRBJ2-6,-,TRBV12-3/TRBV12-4,TGTGCCAGCAGTGAAACAGGGTTAGGCTCTGGGGCCAACGTCCTGACTTTC,CASSETGLGSGANVLTF
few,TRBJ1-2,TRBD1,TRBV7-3,TGTGCCAGCAGCTTAGGGGGACAGGGAAACTATGGCTACACCTTC,CASSLGGQGNYGYTF
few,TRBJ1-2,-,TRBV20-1,TGCAGTGCTAGAGACGGCAGGTCGCGGAACTATGGCTACACCTTC,CSARDGRSRNYGYTF
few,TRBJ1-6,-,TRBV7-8,TGTGCCAGCAGCACCCAACCGGGGGTCAATTCACCCCTCCACTTT,CASSTQPGVNSPLHF
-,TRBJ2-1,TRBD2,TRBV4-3,TGCGCCAGCAGCCAAGAGTTCGGGGGGATGAGCTCCTACAATGAGCAGTTCTTC,CASSQEFGGMSSYNEQFF
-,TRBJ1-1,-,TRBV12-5,TGTGCTAGTGGTTTGGTACGGCAGGGAAGCTCAGAAGCTTTCTTT,CASGLVRQGSSEAFF
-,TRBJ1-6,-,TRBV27,TGTGCCAGCAGTTTAATGACAAACCGTTCACCCCTCCACTTT,CASSLMTNRSPLHF
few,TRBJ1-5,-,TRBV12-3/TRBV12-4,TGTGCCAGCAGTTTTAGCCAGGGCGATCAGCCCCAGCATTTT,CASSFSQGDQPQHF
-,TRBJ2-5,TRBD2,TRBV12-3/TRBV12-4,TGTGCCAGCAGCAGGACTAGCGGGGTCGACGCGACCCAGTACTTC,CASSRTSGVDATQYF
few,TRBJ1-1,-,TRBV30,TGTGCCTGGCAAGAGAATGGGAACACTGAAGCTTTCTTT,CAWQENGNTEAFF
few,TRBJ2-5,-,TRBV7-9,TGTGCCAGCAGCTCCCGGACAGCCCAAGAGACCCAGTACTTC,CASSSRTAQETQYF
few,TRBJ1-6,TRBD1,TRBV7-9,TGTGCCAGCACCTCCGGGACAGGGGGCTCCCATTCACCCCTCCACTTT,CASTSGTGGSHSPLHF
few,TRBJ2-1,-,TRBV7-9,TGTGCCAGCAGCTTAGTCCTGGGGGACAATGAGCAGTTCTTC,CASSLVLGDNEQFF
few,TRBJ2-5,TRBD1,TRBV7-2,TGTGCCAGCAGCCCACCCGGCTCAGGGGGCAAGACCCAGTACTTC,CASSPPGSGGKTQYF
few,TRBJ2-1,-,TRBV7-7,TGTGCCAGCAGCTTAAGCCCCCAACAAAGCAGTGAGCAGTTCTTC,CASSLSPQQSSEQFF
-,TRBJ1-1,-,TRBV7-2,TGTGCCAGCAGCTTAGCGCGGAGGGGAGAAACTTTCTTT,CASSLARRGETFF
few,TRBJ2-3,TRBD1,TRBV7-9,TGTGCCAGCAGCATCCTTTGGACAGGGGAGGAAGATACGCAGTATTTT,CASSILWTGEEDTQYF
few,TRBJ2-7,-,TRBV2,TGTGCCAGCACTACATTCGAGGGCACAAGTCCCTACGAGCAGTACTTC,CASTTFEGTSPYEQYF
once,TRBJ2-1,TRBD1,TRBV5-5,TGTGCCAGCAGCCGCGGACAGGGGTGGGGTGAGCAGTTCTTC,CASSRGQGWGEQFF
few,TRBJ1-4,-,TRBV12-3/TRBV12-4,TGTGCCAGCAGTTTAGTCTCGGCCGATGAAAAACTGTTTTTT,CASSLVSADEKLFF
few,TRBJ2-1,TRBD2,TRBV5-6,TGTGCCAGCAGCCTGGGGGGGTTCTACAATGAGCAGTTCTTC,CASSLGGFYNEQFF
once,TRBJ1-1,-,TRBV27,TGTGCCAGCAGTTTATCGGCGGGGGCACGCACTGAAGCTTTCTTT,CASSLSAGARTEAFF